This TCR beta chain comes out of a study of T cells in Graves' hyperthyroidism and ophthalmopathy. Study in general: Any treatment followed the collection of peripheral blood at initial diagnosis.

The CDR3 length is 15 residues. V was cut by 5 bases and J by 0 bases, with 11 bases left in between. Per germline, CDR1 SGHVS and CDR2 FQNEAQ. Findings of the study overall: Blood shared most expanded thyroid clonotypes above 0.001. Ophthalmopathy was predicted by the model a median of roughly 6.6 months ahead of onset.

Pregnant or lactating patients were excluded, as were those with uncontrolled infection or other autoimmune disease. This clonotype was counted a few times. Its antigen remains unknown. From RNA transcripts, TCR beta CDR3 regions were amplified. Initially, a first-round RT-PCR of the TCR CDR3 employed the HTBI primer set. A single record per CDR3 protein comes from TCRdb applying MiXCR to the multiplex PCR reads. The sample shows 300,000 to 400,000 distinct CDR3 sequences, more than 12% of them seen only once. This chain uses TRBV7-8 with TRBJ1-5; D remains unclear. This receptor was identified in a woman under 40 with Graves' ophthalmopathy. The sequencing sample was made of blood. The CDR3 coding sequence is TGTGCCAGCAGCGACGCTCCCAATAGCAATCAGCCCCAGCATTTT. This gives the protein CASSDAPNSNQPQHF.